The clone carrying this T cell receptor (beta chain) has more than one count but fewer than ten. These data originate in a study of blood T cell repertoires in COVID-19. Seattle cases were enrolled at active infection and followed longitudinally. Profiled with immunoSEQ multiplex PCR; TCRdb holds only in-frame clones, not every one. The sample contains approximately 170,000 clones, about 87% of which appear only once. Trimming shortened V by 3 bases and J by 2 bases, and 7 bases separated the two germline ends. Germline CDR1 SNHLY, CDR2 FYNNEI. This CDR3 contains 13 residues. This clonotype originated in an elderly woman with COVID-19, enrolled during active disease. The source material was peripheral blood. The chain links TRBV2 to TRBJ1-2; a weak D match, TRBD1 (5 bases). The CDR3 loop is CASSDQGNYGYTF. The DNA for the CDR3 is TGTGCCAGCAGTGATCAGGGAAACTATGGCTACACCTTC.